These 26 T cell receptor beta chains originate from one sample sequenced in a study of blood T cell repertoires in COVID-19. Produced via immunoSEQ multiplex PCR; TCRdb's table is partial and in-frame only. The sample records about 210,000 clones, about 88% being singletons. Sequenced sample: peripheral blood. The receptor source for this set is a woman between 40 and 55 years old with acute or convalescent COVID-19.

The V call is TRBV7-2, the J call TRBJ1-2; 10 nucleotides agree with TRBD1. The CDR3 runs to 13 residues. With V trimmed by 5 bases and J by 12 bases, 9 bases remained unmatched. The germline CDR1 and CDR2 sequences are SGHTA and FQGNSA. The CDR3 loop is CASSNLGQGGNTF. The DNA of the CDR3 is TGTGCCAGCAGCAATCTCGGACAGGGGGGTAACACCTTC.

This chain connects TRBV4-2 to TRBJ1-1; D is unresolved. Germline V CDR1 and CDR2: LGHNA, YNFKEQ. Deletions cut 6 bases from V and 10 bases from J, with 12 bases between. This CDR3 spans 11 amino acids. CDR3 region: CASRANEGAFF. CDR3 nucleotides: TGTGCCAGCAGGGCAAACGAGGGAGCTTTCTTT.

V is TRBV7-9 and J is TRBJ1-1; D perhaps matches TRBD1 (5 bases). This CDR3 comprises 11 residues. Deletions cut 5 bases from V and 5 bases from J, with 6 bases between. CDR1 and CDR2 (germline): SEHNR, FQNEAQ (reference sequence). CDR3 region: CASSRGTEAFF. CDR3 coding DNA: TGTGCCAGCAGCCGGGGGACTGAAGCTTTCTTT.

V gene TRBV11-2 combines with J gene TRBJ1-2; D unclear. The germline V gene has CDR1 SGHAT and CDR2 FQNNGV. V lost 0 bases, J lost 8 bases, and 7 bases lay in between. This CDR3 spans 12 amino acids. DNA of the CDR3: TGTGCCAGCAGCTTAGAGGGCTGGGGCTACACCTTC. Protein sequence: CASSLEGWGYTF. The whole variable domain, remainder taken from reference TRBV11-2 and TRBJ1-2, is EAGVAQSPRYKIIEKRQSVAFWCNPISGHATLYWYQQILGQGPKLLIQFQNNGVVDDSQLPKDRFSAERLKGVDSTLKIQPAKLEDSAVYLCASSLEGWGYTFGSGTRLTVV.

This clone has a single count. The chain uses TRBV27 and TRBJ1-1; D remains unclear. This CDR3 is built from 13 residues. Between the trimmed V and J ends, which lost 5 bases and 7 bases, there was a span of 14 bases. CDR1 and CDR2 (germline): MNHEY, SMNVEV (reference sequence). In DNA form, the CDR3 reads TGTGCCAGCAGTCTTCGGACTGAGTATGAAGCTTTCTTT. Residues: CASSLRTEYEAFF.

The V call is TRBV2, the J call TRBJ2-2, with D tentatively TRBD2 (6 bases). CDR3 length: 16 amino acids. V lost 5 bases, J lost 6 bases, and 19 bases lay in between. CDR1 and CDR2 (germline): SNHLY, FYNNEI. The DNA of the CDR3 is TGTGCCAGCAGTACGGGACTCACGGCGCGGGCCGGGGAGCTGTTTTTT. Translating it yields CASSTGLTARAGELFF.

This chain connects TRBV7-2 to TRBJ1-1; 8 nucleotides align to TRBD1. The trim removed 5 bases at V and 1 base at J, leaving 6 bases unmatched. Germline V CDR1 and CDR2: SGHTA, FQGNSA. This CDR3 is 15 amino acids long. CDR3 in amino acids: CASSRRQGKNTEAFF. DNA of the CDR3: TGTGCCAGCAGCCGTCGACAGGGGAAGAACACTGAAGCTTTCTTT.

The rearrangement joins TRBV3-1 (or the pseudogene TRBV3-2) to TRBJ2-4; 7 bases align to TRBD2. The CDR3 covers 14 residues. With 1 base clipped from V and 6 bases from J, the junction kept 3 bases outside the gene matches. Germline CDR1 LGHDT, CDR2 YNNKEL (reference sequence). The CDR3 protein is CASSQAGGGNIQYF. The CDR3 DNA follows: TGTGCCAGCAGCCAAGCCGGCGGGGGAAACATTCAGTACTTC.

The rearrangement joins TRBV6-5 to TRBJ1-1; tentatively, D is TRBD1 (5 bases). CDR1 is MNHEY, CDR2 SVGAGI, per germline. This CDR3 spans 10 amino acids. Trimming left V 10 bases short and J 7 bases short, with 10 bases between. CDR3 amino acids: CATEQVEAFF. Here the CDR3 DNA reads TGTGCCACCGAACAGGTTGAAGCTTTCTTT.

The CDR3 region is CASGSSPGTGNGFGYTF. CDR3 DNA sequence: TGTGCTAGTGGTTCAAGTCCCGGGACAGGGAACGGGTTCGGCTACACCTTC. The V and J genes are TRBV12-5 and TRBJ1-2; TRBD1 matches 9 bases. With V trimmed by 4 bases and J by 8 bases, 17 bases remained unmatched. This CDR3 is built from 17 residues. The V gene's germline CDR1 is LGHNT and CDR2 FRNRAP. The full variable domain, its missing parts supplied by reference TRBV12-5 and TRBJ1-2, is DARVTQTPRHKVTEMGQEVTMRCQPILGHNTVFWYRQTMMQGLELLAYFRNRAPLDDSGMPKDRFSAEMPDATLATLKIQPSEPRDSAVYFCASGSSPGTGNGFGYTFGSGTRLTVV.

The rearrangement joins TRBV12-5 to TRBJ1-1, with D tentatively TRBD1 (5 bases). V shed 0 bases and J shed 1 base, with 12 bases lying between them. Germline V gives CDR1 LGHNT, CDR2 FRNRAP. CDR3 length: 16 residues. The CDR3 region has the DNA TGTGCTAGTGGTTTGGTACTGGGCAGGGAGAACACTGAAGCTTTCTTT. Translation gives CASGLVLGRENTEAFF.

This chain uses TRBV5-1 with TRBJ2-7; 8 bases agree with TRBD1. The trim removed 4 bases at V and 5 bases at J, leaving 11 bases unmatched. The CDR3 spans 15 residues. The germline CDR1 and CDR2 sequences are SGHRS and YFSETQ. CDR3 residues: CASSETSGGVHEQYV. The CDR3 DNA reads as TGCGCCAGCAGCGAGACTTCAGGGGGCGTGCACGAGCAGTACGTC.

A few counts support this clone. CDR3 loop: CASSLGTEKNYGYTF. The CDR3 DNA reads TGTGCCAGCAGTTTAGGGACAGAAAAAAACTATGGCTACACCTTC. The gene calls are TRBV28 and TRBJ1-2, with 7 bases fitting TRBD1. CDR1 is MDHEN and CDR2 is SYDVKM in the germline V gene. J was trimmed by 2 bases and V by 2 bases; bases with no gene match: 5. CDR3 size: 15 residues.

In this sample, this clone turned up a few times. This chain connects TRBV10-2 to TRBJ1-1; 9 nucleotides agree with TRBD1. Looked up from germline, CDR1 is WSHSY and CDR2 is SAAADI. This CDR3 is built from 14 residues. V lost 6 bases, J lost 5 bases, and 7 bases stayed unmatched. CDR3 DNA sequence: TGCGCCAGCAGGAGGGACAGGGCTGATACTGAAGCTTTCTTT. This translates into CASRRDRADTEAFF.

The chain has TRBV3-1 (or the pseudogene TRBV3-2) and TRBJ1-1; a possible D gene is TRBD1 (5 bases). The germline gives CDR1 LGHDT, CDR2 YNNKEL (reference sequence). V shed 4 bases and J shed 1 base, with 25 bases lying between them. CDR3 length: 19 amino acids. CDR3 coding DNA: TGTGCCAGCAGCCCGGGAGCGAGAACTATCATGGGGCAGAACACTGAAGCTTTCTTT. The encoded protein is CASSPGARTIMGQNTEAFF.

Only one count was recorded for this clone. The CDR3 sequence is CASSQAGYGYTF. CDR3 bases: TGTGCCAGCAGCCAAGCGGGGTATGGCTACACCTTC. This chain joins TRBV14 and TRBJ1-2; no firm D call. The CDR3 has 12 amino acids. The V and J ends lost 1 base and 5 bases respectively, with 5 bases between them. Germline V gene lookup returns CDR1 SGHDN and CDR2 FVKESK.

The V gene is TRBV4-1, the J gene TRBJ1-2; 9 bases line up with TRBD1. Germline V gives CDR1 MGHRA, CDR2 YSYEKL. J was trimmed by 5 bases and V by 0 bases; bases with no gene match: 10. CDR3 length equals 17 residues. The CDR3 DNA reads TGCGCCAGCAGCCAAGAACCGAACAGGGGGCCGAGGTATGGCTACACCTTC. Translated, it gives CASSQEPNRGPRYGYTF.

This chain joins TRBV27 and TRBJ2-1; tentative D call: TRBD2 (6 bases). Germline V lookup: CDR1 MNHEY, CDR2 SMNVEV (reference sequence). The ends were cut back, 5 bases at V and 9 bases at J, with 20 bases in the middle. The CDR3 length is 15 residues. The CDR3 region has the DNA TGTGCCAGCAGTCTCCGCCCGGGGCCCGGGGGTGAGCAGTTCTTC. It specifies CASSLRPGPGGEQFF.

This rearrangement joins TRBV13 to TRBJ1-1; D remains unclear. In germline, CDR1 is PRHDT, CDR2 FYEKMQ (reference sequence). The CDR3 has 12 amino acids. V gave up 6 bases and J gave up 8 bases, with 13 bases separating them. The CDR3 DNA is TGTGCCAGCAGTCCAGGCGCCCCGGAAGCTTTCTTT. Its translation: CASSPGAPEAFF.

The chain recombines TRBV6-1 with TRBJ1-6; tentatively, D is TRBD1 (6 bases). This CDR3 region has 14 residues. V lost 3 bases and J 5 bases, leaving 8 bases between the germline ends. Germline V gives CDR1 MNHNS, CDR2 SASEGT. The CDR3 coding sequence is TGTGCCAGCAGTGAGAGACAGGATAATTCACCCCTCCACTTT. It codes for CASSERQDNSPLHF.

This chain links TRBV27 with TRBJ2-5; D perhaps matches TRBD2 (6 bases). Germline V gene lookup returns CDR1 MNHEY and CDR2 SMNVEV (reference sequence). CDR3 length equals 14 residues. V lost 2 bases and J lost 3, with 10 bases in between. The CDR3 coding sequence is TGTGCCAGCAGTTTAATGGGGGGAGAAGAGACCCAGTACTTC. This translates into CASSLMGGEETQYF.

In this sample, this clone turned up a few times. V gene TRBV29-1 combines with J gene TRBJ2-5; D remains unclear. V was clipped by 6 bases and J by 1 base, with 12 bases between them. The CDR3 totals 13 residues. Per germline, CDR1 SQVTM and CDR2 ANQGSEA. CDR3 region: CSVLTLSQETQYF. Here the CDR3 DNA reads TGCAGCGTCTTGACACTTAGCCAAGAGACCCAGTACTTC.

This chain uses TRBV11-2 with TRBJ2-2; 11 bases map to TRBD1. Germline CDR1 SGHAT, CDR2 FQNNGV. CDR3 length: 15 residues. The junction had 6 bases not matched to a gene; V was cut back by 5 bases and J by 7 bases. CDR3 in DNA: TGTGCCAGCAGCGGACGGACAGGGGGCGTCGGGGAGCTGTTTTTT. Translation: CASSGRTGGVGELFF.

This rearrangement joins TRBV30 to TRBJ1-1; D call uncertain. CDR1 GTSNPN and CDR2 SVGIG come from the germline V gene (reference sequence). The CDR3 is 11 amino acids. V lost 8 bases, J lost 8 bases, and 15 bases lay in between. The CDR3 bases are TGTGCCCTTGTGTCGAGAGGAGAAGCTTTCTTT. Amino acid sequence: CALVSRGEAFF.

CDR3 loop: CASSDGHLGTDTQYF. In DNA form, the CDR3 reads TGTGCCAGCAGTGACGGACACCTGGGTACAGATACGCAGTATTTT. V gene TRBV6-1 combines with J gene TRBJ2-3; weak D call: TRBD1 (5 bases). CDR1 and CDR2 (germline): MNHNS, SASEGT. CDR3 length equals 15 residues. V was cut by 3 bases and J by 3 bases, with 13 bases left in between.

The chain links TRBV29-1 to TRBJ2-5; 7 bases are shared with TRBD1. The CDR3 has 15 amino acids. Germline lookup yields CDR1 SQVTM and CDR2 ANQGSEA. The V and J ends lost 0 bases and 5 bases, in that order; junction bases with no gene match: 9. As DNA, the CDR3 is TGCAGCGTTGAAGATCCGGTCAGGGGGAAGGAGACCCAGTACTTC. Its protein product is CSVEDPVRGKETQYF.